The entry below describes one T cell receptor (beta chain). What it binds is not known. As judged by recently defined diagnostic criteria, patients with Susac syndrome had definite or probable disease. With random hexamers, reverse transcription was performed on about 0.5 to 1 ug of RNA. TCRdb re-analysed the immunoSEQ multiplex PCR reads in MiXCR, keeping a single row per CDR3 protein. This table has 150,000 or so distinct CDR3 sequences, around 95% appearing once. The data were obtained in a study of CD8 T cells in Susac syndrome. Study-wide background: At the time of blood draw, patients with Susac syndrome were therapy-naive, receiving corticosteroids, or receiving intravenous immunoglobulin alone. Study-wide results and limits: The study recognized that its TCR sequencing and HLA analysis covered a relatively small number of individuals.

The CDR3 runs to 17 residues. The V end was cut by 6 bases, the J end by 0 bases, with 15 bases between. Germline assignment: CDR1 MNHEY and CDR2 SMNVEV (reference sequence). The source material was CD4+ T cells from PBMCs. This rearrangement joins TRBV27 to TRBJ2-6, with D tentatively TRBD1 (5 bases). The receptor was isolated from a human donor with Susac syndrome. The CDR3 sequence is CASSPGWANSGANVLTF. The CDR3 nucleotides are TGTGCCAGCAGCCCAGGGTGGGCGAACTCTGGGGCCAACGTCCTGACTTTC.